This T cell receptor (beta chain) was recorded in a study of CD8 T cells in ankylosing spondylitis. Via MiXCR, TCRdb re-called the 5' RACE reads, giving one row per CDR3 protein. Of 300,000 to 400,000 distinct CDR3 sequences listed, 9.5% to 13% were seen once; the top ten hold around 10%. The CDR3 runs 14 residues. V was trimmed by 5 bases and J by 2 bases, leaving 12 bases between them. The germline V gene encodes CDR1 DFQATT and CDR2 SNEGSKA (reference sequence). Study-wide points: Seemingly distinctive of ankylosing spondylitis blood was a TCR beta motif formed by eight highly homologous variants. With a CD8+ phenotype, disease-linked clones were relatively rare in peripheral blood.

Only a few counts were recorded for this clonotype. Its cognate antigen is unknown. Sequenced input: blood, either unsorted or a sorted T cell fraction (not recorded which). The chain carries TRBV20-1 and TRBJ2-2, with D perhaps matching TRBD2 (7 bases). The sequence came from a female donor with ankylosing spondylitis or in good health (not recorded which). The CDR3 DNA reads TGCAGTGCTCCACGGGGGGCCAACACCGGGGAGCTGTTTTTT. This translates into CSAPRGANTGELFF.